These 17 T cell receptor beta chains were all obtained from the same sample, sequenced in a study of CD4+ T cells in melanoma (dated by TCRdb to the early 2020s). The library came from the immunoSEQ multiplex PCR assay. The clones in this table, taken by TCRdb from immuneACCESS, are in-frame only. Not every clone is retained; where verified, under half of the shortfall comes from an unresolved V gene, and the cause of the rest is unknown. The sample table holds about 140,000 clones, of which about nine tenths were seen once. The ten biggest clones cover about 1.5% of the sample. All receptors derive from a human donor with melanoma.

The gene calls are TRBV5-1 and TRBJ2-3; maybe TRBD2 (7 bases). With 0 bases removed from V and 2 bases from J, the gap between germline ends came to 13 bases. The CDR3 has 16 residues. The germline V gene encodes CDR1 SGHRS and CDR2 YFSETQ. The chain's CDR3 is CASSLGGGRTTDTQYF. The CDR3 DNA follows: TGCGCCAGCAGCTTGGGGGGGGGCCGGACCACAGATACGCAGTATTTT.

The J gene is TRBJ2-1, the V gene TRBV5-1; D remains ambiguous. Trimming removed 2 bases from V and 5 bases from J, with 20 bases in between. Germline assignment: CDR1 SGHRS and CDR2 YFSETQ. The CDR3 is made up of 17 amino acids. The DNA of the CDR3 is TGCGCCAGCAGCTTTGGGGATCAGGTTTCTGGCAACAATGAGCAGTTCTTC. Encoded protein: CASSFGDQVSGNNEQFF.

This clone was picked up one time. This chain joins TRBV11-2 and TRBJ1-1; D gene uncertain. Trimming pared 0 bases from V and 9 bases from J, leaving 11 bases between. Per the germline V gene, CDR1 is SGHAT and CDR2 is FQNNGV. The CDR3 length is 13 residues. CDR3 residues: CASSLDFYSQAFF. In DNA form, the CDR3 reads TGTGCCAGCAGCTTAGATTTTTACAGCCAAGCTTTCTTT.

The chain links TRBV10-3 to TRBJ2-7, with a weak D call TRBD1 (5 bases). Germline V gene lookup returns CDR1 ENHRY and CDR2 SYGVKD. The length of the CDR3 is 15 residues. V was pared by 10 bases and J by 2 bases, with 21 bases between. The CDR3 here is CATSGSEGAPYEQYF. CDR3 coding DNA: TGTGCCACCTCCGGAAGTGAAGGGGCTCCCTACGAGCAGTACTTC.

This clone appeared once. The rearrangement joins TRBV5-6 to TRBJ2-5; D gene ambiguous. Germline CDR1 reads SGHDT; CDR2 reads YYEEEE. V was cut by 1 base and J by 1 base, with 8 bases left in between. The CDR3 sequence is 14 residues long. CDR3 nucleotides: TGTGCCAGCAGCTTGATCCGGACCCAAGAGACCCAGTACTTC. Amino acid sequence: CASSLIRTQETQYF.

V and J are TRBV5-1 and TRBJ2-1; D not certain. This CDR3 region has 14 residues. Germline CDR1 and CDR2: SGHRS and YFSETQ. Trimming stripped 0 bases from V and 4 bases from J, with 8 bases between. This CDR3 reads CASSLEPDYNEQFF. The CDR3 DNA follows: TGCGCCAGCAGCTTGGAGCCAGATTACAATGAGCAGTTCTTC.

The chain has TRBV2 and TRBJ1-1; D not certain. Germline V gene data show CDR1 as SNHLY and CDR2 as FYNNEI. V was shortened by 0 bases and J by 7 bases, with 6 bases between the two germline ends. The length of the CDR3 is 12 residues. CDR3 coding DNA: TGTGCCAGCAGTGAAGCCAGATATGAAGCTTTCTTT. Translation: CASSEARYEAFF.

This clone was counted between two and nine times. The chain links TRBV5-1 to TRBJ2-1, with D possibly being TRBD1 or TRBD2 (6 bases each). Germline CDR1 SGHRS, CDR2 YFSETQ. This CDR3 has 15 amino acids. The ends were cut back, 0 bases at V and 4 bases at J, with 11 bases in the middle. The CDR3 bases are TGCGCCAGCAGCTTGGGAGGGGGGAAGTACAATGAGCAGTTCTTC. It is translated as CASSLGGGKYNEQFF.

The rearrangement links TRBV6-5 to TRBJ1-1; D ambiguous. V was cut by 6 bases and J by 4 bases, with 12 bases left in between. The CDR3 has 13 amino acids. Germline CDR1 and CDR2: MNHEY and SVGAGI. CDR3 DNA sequence: TGTGCCAGCAGCCGGTCCGGGGTCACTGAAGCTTTCTTT. The encoded protein is CASSRSGVTEAFF.

V and J are TRBV10-1 and TRBJ2-3, with TRBD2 matching 7 bases. Germline V gene sequence: CDR1 WNHNN, CDR2 SYGVQD (reference sequence). The length of the CDR3 is 15 residues. Trimming cost V 4 bases and J 6 bases; bases outside gene matches: 10. CDR3 sequence reads: CASSATSEGKDTQYF. For the CDR3, the DNA is TGCGCCAGCAGTGCCACTAGCGAGGGGAAGGATACGCAGTATTTT.

The chain recombines TRBV27 with TRBJ2-5, with 9 bases aligning to TRBD2. The germline gives CDR1 MNHEY, CDR2 SMNVEV (reference sequence). The CDR3 is made up of 14 amino acids. With 3 bases clipped from V and 4 bases from J, the junction kept 3 bases outside the gene matches. The DNA of the CDR3 is TGTGCCAGCAGTTTCCGCGGGGGGGGAGAGACCCAGTACTTC. Residues: CASSFRGGGETQYF.

The chain uses TRBV9 and TRBJ2-1; possibly TRBD1 for D (6 bases). Deletions cut 4 bases from V and 0 bases from J, with 8 bases between. This CDR3 is 14 amino acids long. Per the germline V gene, CDR1 is SGDLS and CDR2 is YYNGEE. The chain's CDR3 is CASSRDTSYNEQFF. The CDR3 DNA is TGTGCCAGCAGCCGGGACACCTCCTACAATGAGCAGTTCTTC.

The chain carries TRBV7-9 and TRBJ1-2; TRBD1 matches 7 bases. V shed 5 bases, J shed 3 bases, and the junction held 3 bases outside the gene matches. The germline gives CDR1 SEHNR, CDR2 FQNEAQ (reference sequence). The CDR3 spans 13 residues. The CDR3 sequence: CASSVGQDYGYTF. Here the CDR3 DNA reads TGTGCCAGCAGCGTAGGACAGGACTATGGCTACACCTTC.

The rearrangement uses TRBV10-2 and TRBJ2-1; 10 nucleotides align to TRBD2. J lost 9 bases, V lost 7 bases, and 9 bases had no gene match. Germline V gene data show CDR1 as WSHSY and CDR2 as SAAADI. The CDR3 sequence is 14 residues long. The CDR3 protein is CASKSSGGAGEQFF. The CDR3 bases are TGCGCCAGCAAGTCGAGCGGGGGGGCGGGTGAGCAGTTCTTC.

The chain is built from TRBV29-1 and TRBJ2-1; D not resolved. The CDR3 has 11 amino acids. Germline assignment: CDR1 SQVTM and CDR2 ANQGSEA. Trimming left V 3 bases short and J 12 bases short, with 12 bases between. DNA for the CDR3: TGCAGCGTTGATCCCCGAAGTGGGCAGTTCTTC. Translating it yields CSVDPRSGQFF.

This chain uses TRBV2 with TRBJ1-3; D is unclear. With 4 bases removed from V and 2 bases from J, the gap between germline ends came to 15 bases. Germline CDR1 SNHLY, CDR2 FYNNEI. There are 16 residues in the CDR3. For the CDR3, the DNA is TGTGCCAGCAGTGCCGTATTCGGGGAAACTGGAAACACCATATATTTT. It encodes CASSAVFGETGNTIYF.

This clone appeared once. This rearrangement joins TRBV7-2 to TRBJ2-5; TRBD2 is a possible D gene (6 bases). Germline CDR1 reads SGHTA; CDR2 reads FQGNSA. V was clipped by 6 bases and J by 4 bases, with 18 bases between them. This CDR3 is built from 15 residues. CDR3 in amino acids: CASSSDYRVLETQYF. The CDR3 DNA is TGTGCCAGCAGTTCGGACTATCGGGTTTTAGAGACCCAGTACTTC.